The 8 T cell receptor beta chains below come from one sample, sequenced in a study of T cell responses to AZD1222 COVID-19 vaccine. TCRdb keeps only in-frame clones here, not all; method: immunoSEQ multiplex PCR. The sample carries 90,000 to 110,000 clones, roughly 84% recorded once. The sequenced sample was peripheral blood, obtained on day 0 of AZD1222 vaccination. All receptors derive from an adult in good health.

V and J are TRBV5-1 and TRBJ2-5, with TRBD2 matching over 16 bases. V shed 4 bases and J 1 base; nucleotides not matched to a gene: 4. The germline gives CDR1 SGHRS, CDR2 YFSETQ. CDR3 length: 17 amino acids. In DNA form, the CDR3 reads TGCGCCAGCAGCATGGGGACTAGCGGGGGGGCCCAAGAGACCCAGTACTTC. Translation gives CASSMGTSGGAQETQYF.

CDR3 loop: CASTQGYRETQYF. The CDR3 bases are TGTGCCAGCACCCAAGGGTATAGGGAGACCCAGTACTTC. The chain has TRBV2 and TRBJ2-5; D call uncertain. The CDR3 is made up of 13 amino acids. V lost 7 bases and J lost 5, with 14 bases in between. CDR1 SNHLY and CDR2 FYNNEI come from the germline V gene.

CDR3 DNA sequence: TGTGCCAGCAGCTTAGCGACAGGGGGCTCTGGAAACACCATATATTTT. Translating gives CASSLATGGSGNTIYF. The rearrangement joins TRBV7-2 to TRBJ1-3; 9 bases are a match to TRBD1. The CDR3 has 16 amino acids. The trim removed 0 bases at V and 0 bases at J, leaving 0 bases unmatched. Per germline, CDR1 SGHTA and CDR2 FQGNSA.

The chain is built from TRBV28 and TRBJ1-1; 9 nucleotides line up with TRBD1. Germline V gene sequence: CDR1 MDHEN, CDR2 SYDVKM. V trimming: 5 bases; J trimming: 3 bases; junction bases outside the gene matches: 7. The CDR3 runs to 15 residues. This CDR3 is CASSPQGADHTEAFF. For the CDR3, the DNA is TGTGCCAGCAGTCCACAGGGGGCGGACCACACTGAAGCTTTCTTT.

This chain's CDR3 is CATSDPGQGRGDTQYF. CDR3 DNA: TGTGCCACCAGTGACCCGGGACAGGGGCGAGGGGATACGCAGTATTTT. The chain couples TRBV24-1 to TRBJ2-3; 10 bases line up with TRBD1. The CDR3 sequence is 16 residues long. The trim removed 4 bases at V and 6 bases at J, leaving 9 bases unmatched. From germline, CDR1 is KGHDR and CDR2 SFDVKD.

J is TRBJ2-2 and V is TRBV3-1 (or the pseudogene TRBV3-2); no clear D gene. Trimming removed 4 bases from V and 5 bases from J, with 5 bases in between. This CDR3 has 12 amino acids. CDR1 is LGHDT and CDR2 is YNNKEL in the germline V gene (reference sequence). The CDR3 nucleotides read TGTGCCAGCAGCCGGAGAACCGGGGAGCTGTTTTTT. Its protein product is CASSRRTGELFF.

The chain employs TRBV15 and TRBJ1-2, with a tentative D call TRBD1 (5 bases). Trimming pared 5 bases from V and 4 bases from J, leaving 14 bases between. This CDR3 region has 14 residues. The germline CDR1 and CDR2 sequences are LNHNV and YYDKDF (reference sequence). CDR3 nucleotides: TGTGCCACCAGCCCCCCCCAGGGTACCTATGGCTACACCTTC. As protein: CATSPPQGTYGYTF.

V gene TRBV3-1 (or the pseudogene TRBV3-2) combines with J gene TRBJ1-1, with a tentative D call TRBD1 (5 bases). V lost 1 base, J lost 4 bases, and 16 bases lay in between. Germline assignment: CDR1 LGHDT and CDR2 YNNKEL (reference sequence). This CDR3 region has 16 residues. CDR3: CASSQGLQAGGTEAFF. CDR3 DNA: TGTGCCAGCAGCCAAGGGTTGCAGGCGGGGGGCACTGAAGCTTTCTTT.